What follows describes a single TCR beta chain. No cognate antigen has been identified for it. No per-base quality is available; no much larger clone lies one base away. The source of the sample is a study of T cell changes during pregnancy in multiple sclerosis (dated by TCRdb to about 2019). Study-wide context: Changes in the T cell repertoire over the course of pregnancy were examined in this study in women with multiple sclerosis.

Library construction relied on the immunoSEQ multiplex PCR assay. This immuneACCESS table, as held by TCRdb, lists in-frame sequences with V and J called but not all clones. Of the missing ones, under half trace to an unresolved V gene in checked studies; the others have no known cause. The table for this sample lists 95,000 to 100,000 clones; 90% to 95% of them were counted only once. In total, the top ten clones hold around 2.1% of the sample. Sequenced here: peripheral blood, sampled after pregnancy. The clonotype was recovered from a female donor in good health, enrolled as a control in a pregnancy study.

The nucleotide sequence reads TGTGCCAGCAGTGAAGCAGTACAGGGCCACGAGCAGTACTTC. Translated, it reads CASSEAVQGHEQYF. This receptor chain uses TRBV6-1 and TRBJ2-7; matching of 6 bases hints at TRBD1 as the D gene. In the germline V gene, CDR1 corresponds to MNHNS and CDR2 to SASEGT. V lost 0 bases and J lost 5 bases; the stretch between them is 11 bases long. From the cysteine up to the phenylalanine, the CDR3 has a length of 14 residues. Left in the record is the CDR3 DNA by itself, 42 bases read in frame from the first base.